The sample holds one count of the clone carrying this T cell receptor beta chain. What it binds is not known. Its ends do not fully match the called genes, so a read error is possible. With 60 Vbeta and 13 Jbeta primers, the PCR was carried out. Some clones are missing from TCRdb's copy, which holds only in-frame ones; the method was immunoSEQ multiplex PCR. The sample has roughly 80,000 clones, around 82% seen once. This sample was included in a study of cytomegalovirus exposure and HLA in healthy donors. Study in general: Of the donors genotyped, several hundred in all, 75% to 85% fell in the Caucasian-associated ancestry cluster.

Findings and limits, study-wide: A later analysis linked around 15,000 TCR beta sequences to HLA alleles at 0.05 false discovery rate. Prior analysis indicated that the majority of TCR beta V segments exhibited productivity approximately 87% or approximately 30% of the time.

This TCR derives from a male donor in good health and CMV-seronegative. Sequenced material: PBMCs.

The CDR3 reads CASSSVDRGGGYPF. CDR3 in DNA: TGTGCCAGCAGTTCCGTGGACAGGGGTGGTGGCTACCCCTTC. This chain links TRBV6-5 with TRBJ1-2; the match to TRBD1 covers 9 bases. This CDR3 spans 14 amino acids. Germline-derived CDR1 and CDR2 are MNHEY and SVGAGI.